This T cell receptor (beta chain) was identified during a study of regulatory T cells in long-lasting Graves disease (dated by TCRdb to the early 2020s). Context from the whole study: Patients with newly diagnosed Graves' disease had been on antithyroid drugs for under 3 months. A total of roughly 33 samples were covered by TCR sequencing, comprising roughly 13 persistent and roughly 20 newly diagnosed Graves' disease patients. The study was conducted in China and was registered as a clinical trial. Peripheral blood TCR sequencing and RNA sequencing compared persistent Graves' disease patients with newly diagnosed Graves' disease patients. Overall results and qualifications from the work: As a limitation, the authors acknowledged that the small sample size may reduce accuracy. Persistent Graves' disease patients showed lower TCR Shannon entropy and fewer highly expanded clones than newly diagnosed patients, suggesting clonal expansion. Sequencing and analysis were limited to the TCR beta chain. Persistent disease showed preferential use of TRBV28, TRBJ1-2 and TRBJ2-5, whereas newly diagnosed disease favored TRBV20-1 and TRBJ2-1. The study examined only peripheral blood because the primary lesion, thyroid tissue, could not be accessed. Persistent patients shared more public clonotypes among themselves (fewer than 3,000) than newly diagnosed patients did (more than 950).

Receptor amplification or capture employed multiplex PCR. TCRdb records Illumina HiSeq 4000 as the sequencer. TCR beta libraries were built with iRepertoire HTBI primers and Arm-PCR amplification of CDR3 regions. Before sequencing, the PCR products underwent gel purification. As for the original processing: Gene usage analysis of CDR3 amino acid clonotypes relied on the 55 to 80 TRBV and about 15 TRBJ segments identified across samples. COPE and FqMerger were used to merge the filtered high-quality paired reads into contigs. BLAST was used to align contigs to the IMGT TRBV, TRBD and TRBJ reference genes, and CDR3 was defined following IMGT. Any clonotype with a frequency above 0.1% was counted as a highly expanded clone. Shannon entropy served as the measure of repertoire diversity, while the Gini coefficient captured V-J evenness. A clonotype found in more than one individual was treated as public. TCRdb passed the public sequencing reads through fastp at Q25 and MiXCR, retaining productive beta sequences. CDR3 protein sequences are deduplicated, and each keeps its most common genes and DNA. The V and J calls were not made by the authors but by TCRdb's processing. This sample holds 400,000 to 500,000 distinct CDR3 sequences; 14% were observed only once. Clones ranked in the top ten supply over 15% of the sample.

Many counts were recorded for this clonotype. Its antigen target is currently unknown. Nothing much larger sits one base from this clone, and base qualities are not available. This sample's time point label indicates: newly diagnosed GD, antithyroid drugs for less than 3 months. RNA was extracted from PBMCs in TRIzol for both TCR sequencing and RNA sequencing. Graves' disease was diagnosed according to American Thyroid Association guidelines. Recruitment of patients was carried out at an endocrinology department in Xi'an, China. Each patient gave approximately 10 milliliters of peripheral blood, collected in an EDTA anticoagulant tube. Ficoll Paque Plus density gradient separation was used to isolate PBMCs, and no further T cell sorting was performed. RNA quality was checked with an Agilent 2100 Bioanalyzer and agarose gel, and concentration with a NanoDrop 2000. Trimming removed 2 bases from V and 3 bases from J; the gene matches leave 7 bases unexplained. Measured from the cysteine to the phenylalanine, the CDR3 is 17 residues long. CDR3 DNA is the only sequence kept; it has 51 bases, read in frame from the first base. CDR1 LGHDT and CDR2 YNNKEL were looked up in the germline V gene (reference sequence).

The data were also submitted as part of a second study, on T cells in Graves' hyperthyroidism and ophthalmopathy. As the second study states: Stable Graves' hyperthyroidism was defined as no progression to ophthalmopathy during 18 months of follow-up. Hyperthyroidism patients were newly diagnosed, had a disease duration of under 2 months, and were aged 18 to 65 years. Patients with uncontrolled infections, other autoimmune diseases, pregnancy or lactation were excluded. Diagnoses were based on clinical symptoms, serum thyroxine and TRAb, thyroid ultrasound and orbital computed tomography. The TCR CDR3 was subjected to a first round of RT-PCR using the HTBI primer set and the Qiagen OneStep RT-PCR kit. Most expanded thyroid clonotypes (frequency above 0.001) were also detected in blood, a finding suggesting that blood repertoires may reflect thyroid immune responses. In cross-validation, a model built on a 13 V-J signature told ophthalmopathy apart from stable hyperthyroidism with over 85% sensitivity and roughly 82% specificity, and in testing the same model reached 80%/75%. During validation, the model predicted progression to ophthalmopathy a median of roughly 7.1 months ahead of onset, with almost 71% sensitivity and less than 85% specificity. TCR V-J signatures able to tell the groups apart were searched for in a discovery cohort of 100 patients, of whom 43 had Graves' ophthalmopathy and about 60 had stable Graves' hyperthyroidism. Prospective prediction of ophthalmopathy was tested in an independent validation cohort of 18 hyperthyroidism patients and some 17 patients who later progressed to ophthalmopathy. The roughly 100 discovery patients were randomly divided into training and test sets at a 7:3 ratio. In about six Graves' hyperthyroidism patients, the study also compared T-cell repertoires from thyroid tissue with T-cell repertoires from blood. After blood sampling, hyperthyroidism patients were treated with methimazole at a starting dose of 30 mg daily, and ophthalmopathy patients were treated with high-dose intravenous methylprednisolone. Libraries were constructed in a second round of multiplex PCR, after which size selection and purification were carried out. Libraries were sequenced paired-end with 100 bp reads on an Illumina HiSeq2000. SOAPnuke was used to process the raw data, throwing out any read that contained adapters or uncalled bases, had a mean Phred below 15, or lacked an exact constant-primer or identifier match. COPE v1.2.5 was used to merge the high-quality paired reads, and each unique nucleotide sequence was defined as a clonotype. MiTCR v1.1 was used to align clonotypes to the IMGT TRBV, TRBD and TRBJ reference segments. Only V-J combinations with frequency above 0.0001, covering approximately 99% of repertoires, were analysed. The TCS score was defined as the ratio of F50 (clonal expansion) to E x V (chaos), calculated using BLOSUM62-based TCRdist between CDR3 peptides within each V-J. Welch's t-statistics and random forest reduced fewer than 550 V-J features to about 12, which were used in a naive Bayes classifier (R e1071). Sample size was not statistically predetermined, and blinding of investigators to group allocation was not performed. The paper describes TCR Vbeta CDR3 sequencing of about 140 peripheral blood samples, made up of roughly 40 ophthalmopathy patients, approximately 73 hyperthyroidism patients and about 17 progressor patients.

The TCR comes from a woman in her forties or fifties with Graves disease. Donor details come from another sample of the same person, matched by shared clones. The sequencing used peripheral blood mononuclear cells (PBMCs), collected at new diagnosis, from a patient treated with antithyroid drugs. The sequence is built from TRBV3-1 and TRBJ2-1; TRBD2 lines up with 10 middle nucleotides. DNA sequence: TGTGCCAGCAGCCAAAAAGGACTAGCGGATTTCTACAATGAGCAGTTCTTC. Protein translation: CASSQKGLADFYNEQFF.